This note documents a single TCR beta chain sequence. No antigen is known for it. The germline V gene encodes CDR1 GTSNPN and CDR2 SVGIG (reference sequence). Trimming removed 4 bases from V and 1 base from J, with 4 bases in between. The CDR3 runs 12 residues. These data come from a study of shared clonotypes between healthy human individuals. Looking at the study overall: There were three CD4 naive, three CD4 memory, two CD8 naive and one CD8 memory plates per donor.

Profiling relied on immunoSEQ multiplex PCR, and the TCRdb table lists in-frame clones only, not all of them. The sample includes some 2,000,000 clones, about 95% of them seen just once. Whole-study findings and limits: Clonotypes shared by all four donors outscored non-shared clonotypes in generation probability. Among a few donors, approximately 5.4% of naive CD4 clonotypes were found in common.

Only CD45RO-negative cells positively selected for CCR7 counted as naive CD8 cells, so terminally differentiated effector memory CD45RA+ cells were excluded. The gene calls are TRBV30 and TRBJ2-2, with no clear D. The sequencing sample was made of naive CD8+ T cells sorted from blood. This receptor was obtained from a young man in good health. CDR3 amino acids: CAWKLNTGELFF. The CDR3 region has the DNA TGTGCCTGGAAATTGAACACCGGGGAGCTGTTTTTT.